A selection of T cell receptor beta chains follows, all from one sample in a study of blood T cell repertoires in COVID-19. Libraries were prepared by immunoSEQ multiplex PCR; TCRdb keeps only in-frame clonotypes and omits some of them. Counted here are around 99,000 clones, roughly 75% occurring once; the ten biggest clones make up about 8.4%. The material sequenced was peripheral blood. The origin of the receptors is a man in his fifties who had recovered from COVID-19. Each CDR3 is given with its conserved first and last residue. The D gene is left open where the match is weak. Rows give clone size only sometimes, using once, few, many, or a class for an expanded clone.

d_call j_call clone_size v_call cdr3_aa cdr3_nt
TRBD1 TRBJ1-3 . TRBV28 CASGSGTGERGAIYF TGTGCCAGCGGCTCCGGGACAGGGGAAAGAGGCGCCATATATTTT
. TRBJ1-2 many TRBV5-5 CASSLGNRRNYGYTF TGTGCCAGCAGCTTGGGTAACAGAAGGAACTATGGCTACACCTTC
. TRBJ2-7 few TRBV20-1 CSGGTDYEQYF TGCAGTGGCGGGACCGACTACGAGCAGTACTTC
. TRBJ2-3 once TRBV21-1 CASTYRDREDTQYF TGTGCCAGTACTTACCGGGACAGGGAAGATACGCAGTATTTT
. TRBJ2-5 . TRBV27 CASSLLQGSGTQYF TGTGCCAGCAGCCTTTTACAGGGATCGGGGACCCAGTACTTC
TRBD1 TRBJ1-4 . TRBV5-1 CASSLSGQGLEKLFF TGCGCCAGCAGCTTGAGCGGACAGGGCCTAGAAAAACTGTTTTTT
TRBD2 TRBJ2-7 . TRBV2 CASSERTYGTSGRYEQYF TGTGCCAGCAGTGAACGAACTTACGGGACTAGCGGGAGGTACGAGCAGTACTTC
TRBD1 TRBJ2-7 . TRBV27 CASSSPDRTYEQYF TGTGCCAGCTCCTCCCCGGACAGGACCTACGAGCAGTACTTC
. TRBJ2-1 . TRBV5-1 CASSATNREGSYNEQFF TGCGCCAGCAGCGCTACTAACAGGGAAGGCTCCTACAATGAGCAGTTCTTC
. TRBJ1-5 . TRBV10-2 CASTGQGNQPQHF TGCGCCAGCACAGGGCAGGGTAATCAGCCCCAGCATTTT
. TRBJ1-5 . TRBV28 CASSLRERSQPQHF TGTGCCAGCAGTTTGAGAGAGCGAAGTCAGCCCCAGCATTTT
TRBD1 TRBJ1-6 many TRBV4-1 CASSLRDRDNSPLHF TGCGCCAGCAGCCTCCGGGACAGAGATAATTCACCCCTCCACTTT
TRBD1 TRBJ1-1 . TRBV5-6 CASSRQGRWTEAFF TGTGCCAGCAGCCGACAGGGTCGTTGGACTGAAGCTTTCTTT
TRBD2 TRBJ2-7 . TRBV5-1 CASSLEASGRYEQYF TGCGCCAGCAGCTTGGAGGCGAGCGGGAGGTACGAGCAGTACTTC
. TRBJ2-7 . TRBV15 CATSGETGYEQYF TGTGCCACCAGCGGAGAAACAGGGTACGAGCAGTACTTC
TRBD1 TRBJ2-5 once TRBV3-1/TRBV3-2 CASSRTGGETQYF TGTGCCAGCAGCCGGACAGGGGGAGAGACCCAGTACTTC
. TRBJ1-6 . TRBV5-4 CASSPPGSNSPLHF TGTGCCAGCAGCCCCCCAGGGTCGAATTCACCCCTCCACTTT
. TRBJ1-6 . TRBV28 CASALPRQRAPSSPLHF TGTGCCAGCGCATTGCCCAGACAGCGAGCCCCTAGTTCACCCCTCCACTTT
TRBD1 TRBJ2-3 once TRBV6-2/TRBV6-3 CASSWTGLTDTQYF TGTGCCAGCAGTTGGACAGGGCTAACAGATACGCAGTATTTT
TRBD1 TRBJ1-2 . TRBV9 CASSANRGADGYTF TGTGCCAGCAGCGCAAACAGGGGTGCGGATGGCTACACCTTC
. TRBJ2-5 . TRBV5-1 CASSLVQGGSETQYF TGCGCCAGCAGCTTGGTGCAGGGTGGGTCGGAGACCCAGTACTTC
TRBD2 TRBJ2-1 . TRBV7-6 CASSLVGRAGEQFF TGTGCCAGCAGCTTAGTCGGGAGGGCCGGTGAGCAGTTCTTC
. TRBJ2-2 . TRBV6-5 CASMTDTGELFF TGTGCCAGCATGACAGACACCGGGGAGCTGTTTTTT
. TRBJ1-2 . TRBV5-1 CASSPLQGDSYGYTF TGCGCCAGCAGCCCTTTACAGGGTGATAGTTATGGCTACACCTTC
. TRBJ2-5 . TRBV7-3 CASSPGTQETQYF TGTGCCAGCAGCCCAGGCACCCAAGAGACCCAGTACTTC
. TRBJ1-5 . TRBV28 CASTQGSGNQPQHF TGTGCCAGCACTCAGGGGTCGGGCAATCAGCCCCAGCATTTT
. TRBJ2-7 . TRBV7-9 CASSRGQNYEQYF TGTGCCAGCAGCCGAGGACAGAACTACGAGCAGTACTTC
. TRBJ2-3 . TRBV7-6 CASSLRLVGGDTQYF TGTGCCAGCAGCTTAAGACTAGTGGGGGGAGATACGCAGTATTTT
. TRBJ2-7 . TRBV7-9 CASSLDSGPSYEQYF TGTGCCAGCAGCTTAGATTCAGGGCCCTCCTACGAGCAGTACTTC
TRBD1 TRBJ1-5 once TRBV25-1 CASSQTGSIQPQHF TGTGCCAGCAGTCAGACAGGGAGTATTCAGCCCCAGCATTTT
TRBD1 TRBJ1-1 . TRBV19 CASSFDRGLAFF TGTGCCAGTAGTTTCGACAGGGGGCTAGCTTTCTTT
TRBD2 TRBJ2-1 . TRBV2 CASSEPTGRAGEQFF TGTGCCAGCAGTGAGCCGACCGGGAGGGCCGGGGAGCAGTTCTTC
TRBD1 TRBJ1-4 . TRBV2 CASSGQGPGELFF TGTGCCAGCAGCGGACAGGGCCCGGGGGAACTGTTTTTT
TRBD2 TRBJ2-7 . TRBV4-1 CASSQAGGPNEQYF TGCGCCAGCAGCCAAGCGGGAGGGCCAAATGAGCAGTACTTC
TRBD1 TRBJ2-7 . TRBV6-6 CASSLPGQVNEQYF TGTGCCAGCAGTTTACCGGGACAGGTTAACGAGCAGTACTTC
. TRBJ1-1 . TRBV7-3 CASSLTRGTNTEAFF TGTGCCAGCAGCTTAACTAGAGGAACCAACACTGAAGCTTTCTTT
TRBD2 TRBJ2-1 . TRBV9 CASSPRGGGGASYNEQFF TGTGCCAGCAGCCCCCGAGGCGGCGGGGGGGCCTCCTACAATGAGCAGTTCTTC
TRBD1 TRBJ1-2 . TRBV3-1/TRBV3-2 CASSQGSWTGSGYTF TGTGCCAGCAGCCAAGGATCATGGACAGGGAGTGGCTACACCTTC
. TRBJ2-6 . TRBV2 CASSYSPGANVLTF TGTGCCAGCAGCTATTCCCCTGGGGCCAACGTCCTGACTTTC
. TRBJ2-7 few TRBV12-3/TRBV12-4 CASSLEHEQYF TGTGCCAGCAGTTTGGAGCACGAGCAGTACTTC
. TRBJ1-1 . TRBV7-3 CASSFEGNTEAFF TGTGCCAGCAGCTTTGAGGGGAACACTGAAGCTTTCTTT
. TRBJ1-4 . TRBV28 CASSPGGYQDEKLFF TGTGCCAGCAGCCCAGGCGGGTATCAAGATGAAAAACTGTTTTTT
. TRBJ1-2 . TRBV28 CASSRYFGYTF TGTGCCAGCTCCCGGTATTTTGGCTACACCTTC
TRBD1 TRBJ1-1 . TRBV19 CASSIVGGFNTEAFF TGTGCCAGTAGTATAGTAGGGGGCTTCAACACTGAAGCTTTCTTT
TRBD1 TRBJ2-4 . TRBV28 CASSRRDRNIQYF TGTGCCAGCAGCCGCCGGGACAGAAACATTCAGTACTTC
TRBD1 TRBJ1-2 . TRBV27 CASSFGQGFYGYTF TGTGCCAGCAGTTTCGGACAGGGCTTCTATGGCTACACCTTC
TRBD1 TRBJ2-5 . TRBV5-6 CASSLRRDRGLETQYF TGTGCCAGCAGCTTGAGGCGGGACAGGGGCCTGGAGACCCAGTACTTC
. TRBJ2-7 few TRBV24-1 CATSDFGDGRGQYF TGTGCCACCAGTGATTTTGGGGACGGGCGGGGGCAGTACTTC
TRBD2 TRBJ2-1 . TRBV10-3 CAISKLAGGNEQFF TGTGCCATCAGCAAACTAGCGGGAGGGAATGAGCAGTTCTTC
TRBD1 TRBJ2-1 . TRBV7-3 CASSSTGDSYNEQFF TGTGCCAGCAGCTCGACAGGGGACTCCTACAATGAGCAGTTCTTC
. TRBJ2-1 . TRBV6-2/TRBV6-3 CASSYIRSVDEQFF TGTGCCAGCAGTTACATCCGGTCGGTAGATGAGCAGTTCTTC
. TRBJ2-1 . TRBV20-1 CSAFFNEQFF TGCAGTGCCTTTTTCAATGAGCAGTTCTTC
. TRBJ1-1 . TRBV19 CASSLGAAPNTEAFF TGTGCCAGTAGTTTGGGGGCAGCCCCGAACACTGAAGCTTTCTTT
TRBD2 TRBJ2-2 . TRBV23-1 CASSLLLPVSGDTGELFF TGCGCCAGCAGTCTCCTCCTGCCCGTTAGCGGGGACACCGGGGAGCTGTTTTTT
. TRBJ1-1 once TRBV2 CASSEARAFF TGTGCCAGCAGTGAGGCTAGAGCTTTCTTT